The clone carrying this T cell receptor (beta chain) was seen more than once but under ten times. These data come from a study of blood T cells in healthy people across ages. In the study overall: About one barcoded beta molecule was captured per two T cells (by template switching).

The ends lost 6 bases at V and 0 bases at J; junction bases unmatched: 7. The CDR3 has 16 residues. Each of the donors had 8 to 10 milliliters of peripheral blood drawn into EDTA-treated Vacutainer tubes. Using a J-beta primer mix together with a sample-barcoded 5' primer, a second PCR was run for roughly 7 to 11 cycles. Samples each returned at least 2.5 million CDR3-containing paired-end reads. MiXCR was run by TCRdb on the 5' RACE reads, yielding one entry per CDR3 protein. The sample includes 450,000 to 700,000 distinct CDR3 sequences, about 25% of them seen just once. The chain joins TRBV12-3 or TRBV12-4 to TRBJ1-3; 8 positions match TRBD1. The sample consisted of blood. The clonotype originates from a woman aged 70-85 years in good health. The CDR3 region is CASSRRDRSSGNTIYF. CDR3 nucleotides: TGTGCCAGCAGCCGAAGGGACAGGAGCTCTGGAAACACCATATATTTT.